The 27 T cell receptor beta chains in this list originate from one sample, sequenced in a study of chemoradiotherapy in HPV16-positive cancers. Generated by immunoSEQ multiplex PCR, the TCRdb table keeps only in-frame clones and is missing some. The table has about 3,000 clones, 84% seen once. This specimen consisted of tumor tissue, obtained from a patient who underwent chemoradiotherapy. These receptors were collected from a human donor with HPV-associated anogenital cancer.

In this sample, this clone turned up once. This rearrangement joins TRBV5-3 to TRBJ2-1; D not certain. TRBV5-3 is reported as an ORF; its role is uncertain. This CDR3 region has 14 residues. V was trimmed by 0 bases and J by 4 bases, leaving 8 bases between them. The CDR3 region has the DNA TGTGCCAGAAGCTTGGGGAGACGGTACAATGAGCAGTTCTTC. Its protein product is CARSLGRRYNEQFF.

The V and J genes are TRBV28 and TRBJ1-5; tentatively, D is TRBD1 (5 bases). The germline gives CDR1 MDHEN, CDR2 SYDVKM. The CDR3 is made up of 13 amino acids. Trimming took 7 bases from V and 7 from J, leaving 14 bases between them. The CDR3 spells CASNSVGGQPQHF. CDR3 DNA sequence: TGTGCCAGCAACTCAGTCGGGGGGCAGCCCCAGCATTTT.

The chain uses TRBV2 and TRBJ2-1; tentatively, D is TRBD1 (6 bases). Germline V lookup: CDR1 SNHLY, CDR2 FYNNEI. The CDR3 extends over 15 amino acids. The V gene lost 7 bases and the J gene lost 5 bases, with 18 bases spanning the gap. In DNA form, the CDR3 reads TGTGCCAGCATTACCTCGGGACATGGGAACAATGAGCAGTTCTTC. Translation: CASITSGHGNNEQFF.

The chain employs TRBV28 and TRBJ2-7; D possibly corresponds to TRBD2 (5 bases). Germline CDR1 is MDHEN and CDR2 is SYDVKM. This CDR3 has 15 residues. With 7 bases removed from V and 1 base from J, the gap between germline ends came to 17 bases. This chain's CDR3 is CASIQRESGSYEQYF. In DNA, the CDR3 is TGTGCCAGCATTCAAAGGGAGTCGGGATCCTACGAGCAGTACTTC. The complete variable domain, with remaining parts taken from reference TRBV28 and TRBJ2-7, reads DVKVTQSSRYLVKRTGEKVFLECVQDMDHENMFWYRQDPGLGLRLIYFSYDVKMKEKGDIPEGYSVSREKKERFSLILESASTNQTSMYLCASIQRESGSYEQYFGPGTRLTVT.

V gene TRBV5-1 combines with J gene TRBJ2-3; D may correspond to TRBD1 or TRBD2 (5 bases each). Germline CDR1 and CDR2: SGHRS and YFSETQ. V was cut by 3 bases and J by 4 bases, with 12 bases left in between. The CDR3 is 14 residues long. Written as DNA, the CDR3 is TGCGCCAGCAGCTCGGGGACGAATGCAGATACGCAGTATTTT. This codes for CASSSGTNADTQYF.

The V gene is TRBV9, the J gene TRBJ1-1; D is perhaps TRBD1 (6 bases). Germline V gene data show CDR1 as SGDLS and CDR2 as YYNGEE. The CDR3 spans 13 residues. The V and J ends lost 2 bases and 6 bases respectively, with 11 bases between them. The CDR3 DNA sequence: TGTGCCAGCAGCGTGGGCGGGGGCCCTGAAGCTTTCTTT. Translation: CASSVGGGPEAFF. The full variable domain, its missing parts supplied by reference TRBV9 and TRBJ1-1, is DSGVTQTPKHLITATGQRVTLRCSPRSGDLSVYWYQQSLDQGLQFLIQYYNGEERAKGNILERFSAQQFPDLHSELNLSSLELGDSALYFCASSVGGGPEAFFGQGTRLTVV.

This clone has just a few counts. The V and J genes are TRBV25-1 and TRBJ1-2; D ambiguous. Deletions cut 2 bases from V and 5 bases from J, with 15 bases between. From germline, CDR1 is MGHDK and CDR2 SYGVNS. The CDR3 is 15 amino acids. CDR3 amino acids: CASSELGQTPYGYTF. In DNA form, the CDR3 reads TGTGCCAGCAGTGAACTCGGGCAGACCCCTTATGGCTACACCTTC.

V usage is TRBV19 and J usage is TRBJ1-2; D not certain. The CDR3 is 14 residues long. Looked up from germline, CDR1 is LNHDA and CDR2 is SQIVND (reference sequence). Trimming took off 4 bases at V and 0 bases at J, with 9 bases between the two ends. In nucleotides, the CDR3 is TGTGCCAGTAGTAGCGGGCCCGCTAACTATGGCTACACCTTC. This encodes CASSSGPANYGYTF.

V usage is TRBV19 and J usage is TRBJ2-3; 13 nucleotides match TRBD2. V was clipped by 6 bases and J by 4 bases; unmatched bases: 10. Germline loops: CDR1 LNHDA, CDR2 SQIVND (reference sequence). This CDR3 is 17 amino acids long. CDR3 sequence: CASSLRLAGGLADTQYF. The CDR3 DNA reads as TGTGCCAGTAGCCTCAGACTAGCGGGAGGATTGGCAGATACGCAGTATTTT.

This clone was recorded only once. The chain is built from TRBV28 and TRBJ2-2; D is uncertain. The CDR3 length is 13 residues. The V end was cut by 11 bases, the J end by 0 bases, with 10 bases between. Germline-derived CDR1 and CDR2 are MDHEN and SYDVKM. This CDR3 is CASRLSNTGELFF. The CDR3 DNA is TGTGCCTCCCGGCTATCGAACACCGGGGAGCTGTTTTTT.

The genes are TRBV7-8 and TRBJ2-3; 8 bases match TRBD2. Losses at the gene ends were 7 bases for V and 6 bases for J; bases not matched to a gene: 3. Looked up from germline, CDR1 is SGHVS and CDR2 is FQNEAQ. The CDR3 consists of 12 residues. CDR3 in amino acids: CASTRGGDTQYF. DNA for the CDR3: TGTGCCAGCACCCGGGGGGGGGATACGCAGTATTTT.

The CDR3 loop reads CASFGGTDTEAFF. As DNA, the CDR3 is TGTGCCAGTTTTGGTGGGACTGACACTGAAGCTTTCTTT. The chain links TRBV6-5 to TRBJ1-1; tentatively, D is TRBD1 (5 bases). The V gene's germline CDR1 is MNHEY and CDR2 SVGAGI. V was clipped by 9 bases and J by 3 bases, with 14 bases between them. The CDR3 is 13 residues long.

V usage is TRBV7-2 and J usage is TRBJ1-1, with a tentative D call TRBD1 (6 bases). CDR1 is SGHTA and CDR2 is FQGNSA in the germline V gene. This CDR3 has 13 amino acids. The V end was cut by 2 bases, the J end by 12 bases, with 16 bases between. This CDR3 reads CASSLWGGPVPFF. CDR3 coding DNA: TGTGCCAGCAGCTTATGGGGGGGCCCAGTACCTTTCTTT. The variable domain in full, completed from reference TRBV7-2 and TRBJ1-1, reads GAGVSQSPSNKVTEKGKDVELRCDPISGHTALYWYRQSLGQGLEFLIYFQGNSAPDKSGLPSDRFSAERTGGSVSTLTIQRTQQEDSAVYLCASSLWGGPVPFFGQGTRLTVV.

The rearrangement uses TRBV9 and TRBJ1-5; unclear D gene. The CDR3 extends over 15 amino acids. Germline lookup yields CDR1 SGDLS and CDR2 YYNGEE. Trimming cost V 2 bases and J 2 bases, with 11 bases left between them. The CDR3 protein is CASSVDGSRNQPQHF. The CDR3 nucleotides are TGTGCCAGCAGCGTGGACGGGAGCCGCAATCAGCCCCAGCATTTT.

The chain couples TRBV9 to TRBJ2-3, with 7 bases lining up with TRBD1. CDR1 and CDR2 (germline): SGDLS, YYNGEE. The CDR3 spans 14 residues. The trim removed 0 bases at V and 4 bases at J, leaving 2 bases unmatched. The CDR3 nucleotides are TGTGCCAGCAGCGTAGAGAGGGGGCCAGATACGCAGTATTTT. This sequence encodes CASSVERGPDTQYF.

The V and J genes are TRBV9 and TRBJ2-2, with D possibly matching TRBD2 (6 bases). This CDR3 is 14 amino acids long. CDR1 and CDR2 from the germline V gene are SGDLS and YYNGEE. V lost 4 bases and J lost 6, with 13 bases in between. CDR3 in amino acids: CASSLTGGSGELFF. The CDR3, as DNA: TGTGCCAGCAGCTTAACCGGGGGTTCCGGGGAGCTGTTTTTT.

The genes are TRBV7-2 and TRBJ2-3; maybe TRBD1 (6 bases). V was clipped by 8 bases and J by 3 bases, with 6 bases between them. CDR3 length: 11 residues. From germline, CDR1 is SGHTA and CDR2 FQGNSA. This CDR3 reads CASDRTDTQYF. The CDR3 bases are TGTGCCAGCGACAGGACAGATACGCAGTATTTT.

This rearrangement joins TRBV7-9 to TRBJ2-4; 9 bases are a match to TRBD2. V was pared by 0 bases and J by 16 bases, with 13 bases of the junction left unmatched. CDR1 is SEHNR, CDR2 FQNEAQ, per germline (reference sequence). This CDR3 is 15 amino acids long. CDR3 DNA sequence: TGTGCCAGCAGCTTAGCTTCCCGGCGGGCTAGCGGGGTTTACTTC. This translates into CASSLASRRASGVYF.

V and J are TRBV5-6 and TRBJ2-7, with D perhaps TRBD1 or TRBD2 (5 bases each). This CDR3 region has 13 residues. V was cut by 1 base and J by 2 bases, with 7 bases left in between. Germline-derived CDR1 and CDR2 are SGHDT and YYEEEE. The CDR3 nucleotides are TGTGCCAGCAGCTTGTGGGACCCCTACGAGCAGTACTTC. Protein product: CASSLWDPYEQYF.

The chain employs TRBV19 and TRBJ2-3, with 8 bases that match TRBD2. V gave up 3 bases and J gave up 5 bases; unmatched junction bases: 1. CDR1 and CDR2 (germline): LNHDA, SQIVND (reference sequence). CDR3 length: 13 residues. The CDR3 region is CASSIRGGDTQYF. CDR3 coding DNA: TGTGCCAGTAGTATTCGGGGGGGAGATACGCAGTATTTT.

The chain couples TRBV10-2 to TRBJ1-5; the D gene is possibly TRBD1 (6 bases). Deletions cut 4 bases from V and 9 bases from J, with 13 bases between. This CDR3 has 13 amino acids. The germline CDR1 and CDR2 sequences are WSHSY and SAAADI. For the CDR3, the DNA is TGCGCCAGCAGTGTGGGGCAGGGGACGCCCCAGCATTTT. As protein: CASSVGQGTPQHF.

The chain has TRBV4-2 and TRBJ2-7, with 9 bases aligning to TRBD2. J was trimmed by 0 bases and V by 0 bases; bases with no gene match: 18. Germline loops: CDR1 LGHNA, CDR2 YNFKEQ. This CDR3 has 21 amino acids. CDR3 region: CASSQDKAGGPSTLLSYEQYF. CDR3 coding DNA: TGTGCCAGCAGCCAAGATAAGGCGGGGGGGCCTAGCACACTCCTCTCCTACGAGCAGTACTTC.

The V and J genes are TRBV7-9 and TRBJ1-3; no firm D call. Germline V gene lookup returns CDR1 SEHNR and CDR2 FQNEAQ (reference sequence). Trimming took 5 bases from V and 1 from J, leaving 6 bases between them. The length of the CDR3 is 13 residues. CDR3 in amino acids: CASSRGSGNTIYF. CDR3 coding DNA: TGTGCCAGCAGCCGTGGGTCTGGAAACACCATATATTTT.

The V gene is TRBV9, the J gene TRBJ2-1; 10 bases agree with TRBD2. This CDR3 spans 15 amino acids. V shed 2 bases and J 8 bases; nucleotides not matched to a gene: 7. Germline CDR1 SGDLS, CDR2 YYNGEE. Here the CDR3 DNA reads TGTGCCAGCAGCGTTGTAGCGGGGGGCCTCGATGAGCAGTTCTTC. This sequence encodes CASSVVAGGLDEQFF.

This clone was seen just once. The CDR3 nucleotides are TGTGCCAGCAGTGAGAGAGTTTCTGTAGATACGCAGTATTTT. As protein: CASSERVSVDTQYF. This rearrangement joins TRBV2 to TRBJ2-3; D call uncertain. There are 14 residues in the CDR3. V was shortened by 3 bases and J by 5 bases, with 12 bases between the two germline ends. From germline, CDR1 is SNHLY and CDR2 FYNNEI.

The chain is built from TRBV27 and TRBJ2-7; TRBD1 matches at 9 bases. V trimming: 6 bases; J trimming: 5 bases; junction bases outside the gene matches: 14. In germline, CDR1 is MNHEY, CDR2 SMNVEV (reference sequence). The CDR3 sequence is 16 residues long. CDR3 loop: CASSTYTGTGKNEQYF. The CDR3 DNA is TGTGCCAGCAGCACGTACACCGGGACAGGGAAAAACGAGCAGTACTTC.

This clone was counted a few times. The chain couples TRBV6-5 to TRBJ1-1; D is unresolved. Germline CDR1 MNHEY, CDR2 SVGAGI. With 0 bases removed from V and 8 bases from J, the gap between germline ends came to 7 bases. The CDR3 spans 12 residues. The CDR3 region is CASSYSGSEAFF. The CDR3 region has the DNA TGTGCCAGCAGTTACTCTGGCAGCGAAGCTTTCTTT.